Listed below are T cell receptor beta chains from one sample, sequenced in a study of early T cells in non-severe SARS-CoV-2 infection. One entry per CDR3 protein, called by TCRdb with MiXCR from the 5' RACE reads. Of about 67,000 distinct CDR3 sequences in the sample, approximately 10% were seen once. Material for sequencing was whole blood. The receptor set was obtained from an adult who was a healthcare worker with PCR-confirmed SARS-CoV-2 infection or an uninfected control (not recorded which). The CDR3 runs from the conserved cysteine through the conserved F or W. D genes are given only for firm matches. Clone size is stated in some rows and not others, as once, few, many or a class when expanded.

TRBJ2-2 many TRBV29-1 TRBD2 CSVRGLAANTGELFF TGCAGCGTCCGAGGACTAGCGGCGAACACCGGGGAGCTGTTTTTT
TRBJ2-7 many TRBV11-1 NA CASSNLLTAGSTYEQYF TGTGCCAGCAGCAACCTCCTTACAGCGGGCTCTACCTACGAGCAGTACTTC
TRBJ2-1 many TRBV6-4 TRBD1 CASSLQGVFGDEQFF TGTGCCAGCAGTTTGCAGGGGGTGTTCGGTGATGAGCAGTTCTTC
TRBJ2-5 many TRBV6-5 TRBD2 CASSRTGGLGVETQYF TGTGCCAGCAGTAGGACGGGGGGGCTCGGCGTAGAGACCCAGTACTTC
TRBJ1-2 NA TRBV20-1 NA CSAFRGKGGYTF TGCAGTGCGTTTAGGGGGAAAGGCGGCTACACCTTC
TRBJ1-1 many TRBV7-6 NA CASSPDGPMNTEAFF TGTGCCAGCAGCCCGGACGGACCCATGAACACTGAAGCTTTCTTT
TRBJ2-3 many TRBV2 NA CASSEAPAGATDTQYF TGTGCCAGCAGTGAAGCCCCGGCGGGGGCCACAGATACGCAGTATTTT
TRBJ2-5 NA TRBV29-1 TRBD2 CSVERVRLAGETQYF TGCAGCGTTGAAAGGGTGCGACTAGCGGGTGAGACCCAGTACTTC
TRBJ2-3 many TRBV20-1 TRBD2 CSASGGLFTDTQYF TGCAGTGCGAGCGGGGGGCTCTTCACAGATACGCAGTATTTT
TRBJ1-2 many TRBV4-1 NA CASSQDRTGGGYTF TGCGCCAGCAGCCAAGATCGCACAGGAGGCGGCTACACCTTC
TRBJ2-7 many TRBV24-1 NA CATSGRQDPYEQYF TGTGCCACCAGTGGCCGACAGGATCCCTACGAGCAGTACTTC
TRBJ2-2 many TRBV12-3/TRBV12-4 NA CASSPQGTSGELFF TGTGCCAGCAGTCCCCAGGGTACCTCCGGGGAGCTGTTTTTT
TRBJ1-4 many TRBV5-1 NA CASSLAVEGGKLFF TGCGCCAGCAGCTTGGCCGTCGAAGGTGGAAAACTGTTTTTT
TRBJ2-1 NA TRBV28 TRBD1 CATFPPPDDRVGNEQFF TGTGCCACCTTTCCTCCCCCCGACGACAGGGTGGGTAATGAGCAGTTCTTC
TRBJ2-3 NA TRBV7-8 TRBD2 CASSLLTSGAADTQYF TGTGCCAGCAGCTTATTGACTAGCGGGGCAGCAGATACGCAGTATTTT
TRBJ1-2 many TRBV3-1 NA CASSPMGGDGYTF TGTGCCAGCAGCCCCATGGGGGGCGATGGCTACACCTTC
TRBJ2-7 many TRBV28 TRBD1 CASSYRGRGYEQYF TGTGCCAGCAGCTACAGGGGGCGAGGCTACGAGCAGTACTTC
TRBJ2-6 NA TRBV19 NA CASSDPAGQGIAAGANVLTF TGTGCCAGTAGCGACCCCGCTGGTCAGGGGATTGCGGCCGGGGCCAACGTCCTGACTTTC
TRBJ2-1 NA TRBV6-5 TRBD1 CASSLTGASNEQFF TGTGCCAGCAGTTTGACAGGGGCGTCCAATGAGCAGTTCTTC
TRBJ1-5 many TRBV29-1 NA CSVGLPGGNQPQHF TGCAGCGTGGGACTACCCGGCGGTAACCAGCCCCAGCATTTT
TRBJ2-7 many TRBV7-6 TRBD2 CASSLGAGGPSSYEQYF TGTGCCAGCAGCTTAGGGGCGGGGGGCCCGAGCTCCTACGAGCAGTACTTC
TRBJ1-1 many TRBV4-1 NA CASSQSPGPVLNTEAFF TGCGCCAGCAGCCAAAGTCCGGGGCCAGTCCTGAACACTGAAGCTTTCTTT
TRBJ1-1 many TRBV6-5 TRBD1 CASSPTGRNTEAFF TGTGCCAGCAGCCCGACAGGGCGGAACACTGAAGCTTTCTTT
TRBJ2-2 NA TRBV4-1 NA CASSPGQLDRELFF TGCGCCAGCAGCCCAGGACAACTTGACAGGGAGCTGTTTTTT
TRBJ1-4 many TRBV3-1 NA CASSHRRGAGEKLFF TGTGCCAGCAGCCACCGGCGCGGGGCTGGTGAAAAACTGTTTTTT
TRBJ2-7 many TRBV2 NA CATQWTTQSYEQYF TGTGCCACCCAGTGGACGACACAGTCCTACGAGCAGTACTTC
TRBJ1-5 NA TRBV20-1 NA CSATAGTLLEPQHF TGCAGTGCCACCGCCGGGACTCTCTTAGAGCCCCAGCATTTT
TRBJ2-3 many TRBV5-6 TRBD2 CASSPLAGGSTDTQYF TGTGCCAGCAGCCCCTTAGCGGGGGGAAGCACAGATACGCAGTATTTT
TRBJ2-3 many TRBV11-2 TRBD2 CASSLVGGGFTDTQYF TGTGCCAGCAGCTTAGTTGGCGGGGGATTCACAGATACGCAGTATTTT
TRBJ2-1 many TRBV4-1 NA CASSQGLGPYNEQFF TGCGCCAGCAGCCAGGGATTAGGCCCGTACAATGAGCAGTTCTTC
TRBJ2-3 many TRBV11-2 NA CASSLDSGTDTQYF TGTGCCAGCAGCTTAGATAGCGGTACAGATACGCAGTATTTT
TRBJ2-7 NA TRBV27 NA CASSLSHYSYEQYF TGTGCCAGCAGTTTATCTCACTACTCCTACGAGCAGTACTTC
TRBJ2-2 many TRBV5-1 NA CASSGEGSGELFF TGCGCCAGCAGCGGAGAGGGGTCCGGGGAGCTGTTTTTT
TRBJ2-1 NA TRBV7-2 NA CASSLVGGSYNEQFF TGTGCCAGCAGCTTAGTAGGCGGGTCTTACAATGAGCAGTTCTTC
TRBJ2-2 NA TRBV29-1 TRBD2 CSVEAGVNTGELFF TGCAGCGTTGAGGCGGGGGTGAACACCGGGGAGCTGTTTTTT
TRBJ1-4 many TRBV7-8 NA CASSFTRGEKLFF TGTGCCAGCAGCTTTACAAGGGGTGAAAAACTGTTTTTT
TRBJ2-4 NA TRBV9 NA CASSEGPVSSIQYF TGTGCCAGCAGCGAGGGCCCTGTCTCCAGCATTCAGTACTTC
TRBJ2-7 few TRBV5-1 TRBD2 CASSLGGGDYEQYF TGCGCCAGCAGTCTCGGGGGAGGGGATTACGAGCAGTACTTC
TRBJ2-7 few TRBV6-5 NA CAARRGGEQYF TGTGCCGCGAGGAGGGGGGGCGAGCAGTACTTC
TRBJ2-7 NA TRBV11-2 NA CASSLGFRDRYYEQYF TGTGCCAGCAGCCTAGGCTTCCGGGACCGCTACTACGAGCAGTACTTC
TRBJ2-5 many TRBV10-2 NA CASSESGETQYF TGCGCCAGCAGTGAGTCGGGGGAGACCCAGTACTTC
TRBJ2-7 many TRBV6-2/TRBV6-3 NA CASSYSLQGYEQYF TGTGCCAGCAGTTACTCACTCCAGGGCTACGAGCAGTACTTC
TRBJ2-3 many TRBV11-1 TRBD1 CASSGDRARGTDTQYF TGTGCCAGCAGCGGCGACAGGGCGCGGGGCACAGATACGCAGTATTTT
TRBJ1-2 many TRBV18 TRBD1 CASSRGTEYGYTF TGTGCCAGCTCGAGGGGGACAGAATATGGCTACACCTTC
TRBJ2-1 many TRBV9 NA CASSVERGIRIDEQFF TGTGCCAGCAGCGTAGAGAGGGGAATAAGAATCGATGAGCAGTTCTTC
TRBJ1-2 many TRBV9 TRBD1 CASSGWTGENYGYTF TGTGCCAGCAGCGGGTGGACAGGGGAGAACTATGGCTACACCTTC
TRBJ2-1 NA TRBV12-3/TRBV12-4 TRBD2 CASSLEGLAVSYNEQFF TGTGCCAGCAGTTTAGAGGGACTAGCGGTCTCCTACAATGAGCAGTTCTTC
TRBJ2-1 few TRBV12-3/TRBV12-4 NA CASSSGVSRYNEQFF TGTGCCAGCAGTTCAGGGGTGTCTAGGTACAATGAGCAGTTCTTC
TRBJ2-2 many TRBV14 NA CASRAGGTGELFF TGTGCCAGCAGAGCCGGGGGCACCGGGGAGCTGTTTTTT
TRBJ2-1 once TRBV10-3 NA CAISDTEAEQFF TGTGCCATCAGCGATACAGAAGCCGAGCAGTTCTTC
TRBJ2-1 few TRBV9 TRBD2 CASSPQAGPPREQFF TGTGCCAGCAGCCCCCAAGCGGGACCCCCCCGAGAGCAGTTCTTC
TRBJ2-3 NA TRBV11-2 TRBD2 CASSYTSGGPRDTQYF TGTGCCAGCAGCTATACTAGCGGGGGACCCCGCGATACGCAGTATTTT
TRBJ1-1 many TRBV29-1 TRBD1 CSALTDRDMNTEAFF TGCAGCGCCCTAACGGACAGGGATATGAACACTGAAGCTTTCTTT
TRBJ1-1 NA TRBV29-1 NA CSVEGKGNAFF TGCAGCGTTGAAGGCAAAGGGAACGCTTTCTTT